This T cell receptor (beta chain) is drawn from a study of PD-1 blockade in classical Hodgkin lymphoma. Germline V gives CDR1 SGHNT, CDR2 YENEEA. The CDR3 runs to 13 residues. The V end was cut by 1 base, the J end by 2 bases, with 5 bases between. The patients all showed relapse after autologous stem cell transplantation, while their brentuximab vedotin exposure varied. Here immunoSEQ multiplex PCR was the method, and the copy in TCRdb shows in-frame clones only, minus some. The top ten clones hold approximately 35% of a sample with under 40,000 clones, roughly four fifths of them seen once. V usage is TRBV11-3 and J usage is TRBJ1-2, with D unclear. The sample in question was peripheral blood mononuclear cells (PBMCs), obtained at baseline. The source is a human donor with classical Hodgkin lymphoma. The CDR3 DNA reads TGTGCCAGCAGCTTAGGTCTAAACTATGGCTACACCTTC. This gives the protein CASSLGLNYGYTF. The entire variable domain, with the rest obtained from reference TRBV11-3 and TRBJ1-2, is as follows: EAGVVQSPRYKIIEKKQPVAFWCNPISGHNTLYWYLQNLGQGPELLIRYENEEAVDDSQLPKDRFSAERLKGVDSTLKIQPAELGDSAVYLCASSLGLNYGYTFGSGTRLTVV.